Detailed here is one T cell receptor beta chain. This specimen comes from a study of T cells expressing NK-cell markers. The CDR3 length is 17 residues. Germline loops: CDR1 DFQATT, CDR2 SNEGSKA (reference sequence). From its re-call of the 5' RACE reads, TCRdb lists each CDR3 protein once, without DNA. This repertoire includes around 380,000 distinct CDR3 sequences. This clonotype originated in a woman aged 45 to 65 in good health. The V gene is TRBV20-1, the J gene TRBJ2-5; TCRdb calls TRBD2, which cannot be checked without DNA. The specimen was blood T cells: a sorted CD56 or NKG2C T cell subset, CD4+ or CD8+ T cells, or bulk PBMC T cells (not recorded which). CDR3 region: CSAERRGQRESGETQYF.